This T cell receptor beta chain emerged from a study of neurological immune-mediated disorders. The study's findings and limits: Across subjects, no CDR3 amino acid sequence appeared in expanded clones of more than one subject, a finding that suggested private repertoires in all groups. Multiple sclerosis was found to have the least TCR clonal expansion, below healthy controls, and HTLV-1-associated myelopathy the most.

The controls, all healthy individuals, were blood bank volunteers in Maryland, USA. Libraries from sorted cells each used around 920,000 CD4+ or CD8+ T cells. Each CDR3 protein is one row after TCRdb ran MiXCR on the 5' RACE reads. The table shows around 19,000 distinct CDR3 sequences, with about 11% occurring only once. This clonotype was seen repeatedly, ten times or more. Its antigen is currently unknown. J was trimmed by 2 bases and V by 6 bases; bases with no gene match: 6. The length of the CDR3 is 14 residues. The germline V gene encodes CDR1 KGHSH and CDR2 LQKENI. The rearrangement joins TRBV18 to TRBJ2-5, with 7 nucleotides matching TRBD1. Sequenced sample: CD8+ T cells from blood. The TCR sequence derives from a woman between 45 and 65 years old in good health. The CDR3 sequence is CASSQDRWQETQYF. The CDR3 DNA reads as TGTGCCAGCTCGCAGGACAGGTGGCAAGAGACCCAGTACTTC.